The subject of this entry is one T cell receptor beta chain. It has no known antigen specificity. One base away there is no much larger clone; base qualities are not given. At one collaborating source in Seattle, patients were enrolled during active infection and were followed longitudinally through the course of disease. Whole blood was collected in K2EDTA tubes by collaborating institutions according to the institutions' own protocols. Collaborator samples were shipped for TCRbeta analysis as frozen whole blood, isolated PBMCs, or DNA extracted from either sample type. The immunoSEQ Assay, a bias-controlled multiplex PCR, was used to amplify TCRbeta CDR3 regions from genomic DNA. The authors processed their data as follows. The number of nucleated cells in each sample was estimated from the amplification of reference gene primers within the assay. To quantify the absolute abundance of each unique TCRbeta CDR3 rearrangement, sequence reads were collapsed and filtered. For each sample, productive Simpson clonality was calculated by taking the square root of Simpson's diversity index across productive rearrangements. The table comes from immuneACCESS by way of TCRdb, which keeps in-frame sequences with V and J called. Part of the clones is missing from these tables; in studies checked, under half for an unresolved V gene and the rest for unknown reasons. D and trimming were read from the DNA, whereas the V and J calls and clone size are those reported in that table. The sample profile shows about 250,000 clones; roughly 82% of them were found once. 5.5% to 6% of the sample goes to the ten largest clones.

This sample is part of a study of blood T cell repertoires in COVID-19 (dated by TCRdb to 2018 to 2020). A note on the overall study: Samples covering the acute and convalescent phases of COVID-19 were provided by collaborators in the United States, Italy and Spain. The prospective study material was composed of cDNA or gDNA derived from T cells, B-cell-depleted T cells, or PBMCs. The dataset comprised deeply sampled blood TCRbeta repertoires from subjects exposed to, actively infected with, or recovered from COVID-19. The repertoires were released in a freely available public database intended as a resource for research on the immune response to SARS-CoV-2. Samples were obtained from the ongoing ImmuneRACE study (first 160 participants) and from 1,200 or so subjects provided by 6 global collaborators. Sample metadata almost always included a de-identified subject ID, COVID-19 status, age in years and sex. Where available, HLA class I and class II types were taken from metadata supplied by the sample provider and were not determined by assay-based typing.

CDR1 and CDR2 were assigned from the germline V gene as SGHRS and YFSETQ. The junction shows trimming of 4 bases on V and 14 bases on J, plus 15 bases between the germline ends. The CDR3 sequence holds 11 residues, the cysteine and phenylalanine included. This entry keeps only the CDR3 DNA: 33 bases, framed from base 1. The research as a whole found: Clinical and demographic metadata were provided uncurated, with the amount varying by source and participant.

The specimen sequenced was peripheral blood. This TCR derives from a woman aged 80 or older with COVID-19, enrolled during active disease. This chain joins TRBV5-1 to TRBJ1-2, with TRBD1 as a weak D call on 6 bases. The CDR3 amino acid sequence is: CASSSGQRVTF. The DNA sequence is TGCGCCAGCAGCAGTGGACAGAGGGTTACCTTC.